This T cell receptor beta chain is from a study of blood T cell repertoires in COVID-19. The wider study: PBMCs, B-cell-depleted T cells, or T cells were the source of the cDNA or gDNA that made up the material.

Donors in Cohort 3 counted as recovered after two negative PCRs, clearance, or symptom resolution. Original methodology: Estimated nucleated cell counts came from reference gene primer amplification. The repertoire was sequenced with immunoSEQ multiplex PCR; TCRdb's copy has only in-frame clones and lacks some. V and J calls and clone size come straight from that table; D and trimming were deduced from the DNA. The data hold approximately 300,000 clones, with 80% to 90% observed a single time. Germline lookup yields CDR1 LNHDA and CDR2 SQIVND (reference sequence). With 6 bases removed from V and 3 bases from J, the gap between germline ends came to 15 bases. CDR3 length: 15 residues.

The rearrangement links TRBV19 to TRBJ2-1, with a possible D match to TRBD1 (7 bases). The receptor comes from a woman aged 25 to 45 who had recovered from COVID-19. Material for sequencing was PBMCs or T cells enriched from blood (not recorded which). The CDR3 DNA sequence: TGTGCCAGTAGCCTCGGAGGGGGCGGCTACAATGAGCAGTTCTTC. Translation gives CASSLGGGGYNEQFF.